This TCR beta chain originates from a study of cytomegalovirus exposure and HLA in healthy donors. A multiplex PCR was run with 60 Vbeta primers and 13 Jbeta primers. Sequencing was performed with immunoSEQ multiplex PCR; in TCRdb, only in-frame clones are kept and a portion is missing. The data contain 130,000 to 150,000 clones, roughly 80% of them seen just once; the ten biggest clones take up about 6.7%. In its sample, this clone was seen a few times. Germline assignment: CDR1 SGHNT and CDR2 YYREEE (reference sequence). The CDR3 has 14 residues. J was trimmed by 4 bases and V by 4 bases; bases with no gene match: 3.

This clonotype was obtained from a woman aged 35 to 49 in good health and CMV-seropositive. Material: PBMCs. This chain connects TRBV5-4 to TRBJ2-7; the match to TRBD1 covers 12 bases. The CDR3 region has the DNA TGTGCCAGCAGCCGGGACAGGGGGCAATACGAGCAGTACTTC. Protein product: CASSRDRGQYEQYF.